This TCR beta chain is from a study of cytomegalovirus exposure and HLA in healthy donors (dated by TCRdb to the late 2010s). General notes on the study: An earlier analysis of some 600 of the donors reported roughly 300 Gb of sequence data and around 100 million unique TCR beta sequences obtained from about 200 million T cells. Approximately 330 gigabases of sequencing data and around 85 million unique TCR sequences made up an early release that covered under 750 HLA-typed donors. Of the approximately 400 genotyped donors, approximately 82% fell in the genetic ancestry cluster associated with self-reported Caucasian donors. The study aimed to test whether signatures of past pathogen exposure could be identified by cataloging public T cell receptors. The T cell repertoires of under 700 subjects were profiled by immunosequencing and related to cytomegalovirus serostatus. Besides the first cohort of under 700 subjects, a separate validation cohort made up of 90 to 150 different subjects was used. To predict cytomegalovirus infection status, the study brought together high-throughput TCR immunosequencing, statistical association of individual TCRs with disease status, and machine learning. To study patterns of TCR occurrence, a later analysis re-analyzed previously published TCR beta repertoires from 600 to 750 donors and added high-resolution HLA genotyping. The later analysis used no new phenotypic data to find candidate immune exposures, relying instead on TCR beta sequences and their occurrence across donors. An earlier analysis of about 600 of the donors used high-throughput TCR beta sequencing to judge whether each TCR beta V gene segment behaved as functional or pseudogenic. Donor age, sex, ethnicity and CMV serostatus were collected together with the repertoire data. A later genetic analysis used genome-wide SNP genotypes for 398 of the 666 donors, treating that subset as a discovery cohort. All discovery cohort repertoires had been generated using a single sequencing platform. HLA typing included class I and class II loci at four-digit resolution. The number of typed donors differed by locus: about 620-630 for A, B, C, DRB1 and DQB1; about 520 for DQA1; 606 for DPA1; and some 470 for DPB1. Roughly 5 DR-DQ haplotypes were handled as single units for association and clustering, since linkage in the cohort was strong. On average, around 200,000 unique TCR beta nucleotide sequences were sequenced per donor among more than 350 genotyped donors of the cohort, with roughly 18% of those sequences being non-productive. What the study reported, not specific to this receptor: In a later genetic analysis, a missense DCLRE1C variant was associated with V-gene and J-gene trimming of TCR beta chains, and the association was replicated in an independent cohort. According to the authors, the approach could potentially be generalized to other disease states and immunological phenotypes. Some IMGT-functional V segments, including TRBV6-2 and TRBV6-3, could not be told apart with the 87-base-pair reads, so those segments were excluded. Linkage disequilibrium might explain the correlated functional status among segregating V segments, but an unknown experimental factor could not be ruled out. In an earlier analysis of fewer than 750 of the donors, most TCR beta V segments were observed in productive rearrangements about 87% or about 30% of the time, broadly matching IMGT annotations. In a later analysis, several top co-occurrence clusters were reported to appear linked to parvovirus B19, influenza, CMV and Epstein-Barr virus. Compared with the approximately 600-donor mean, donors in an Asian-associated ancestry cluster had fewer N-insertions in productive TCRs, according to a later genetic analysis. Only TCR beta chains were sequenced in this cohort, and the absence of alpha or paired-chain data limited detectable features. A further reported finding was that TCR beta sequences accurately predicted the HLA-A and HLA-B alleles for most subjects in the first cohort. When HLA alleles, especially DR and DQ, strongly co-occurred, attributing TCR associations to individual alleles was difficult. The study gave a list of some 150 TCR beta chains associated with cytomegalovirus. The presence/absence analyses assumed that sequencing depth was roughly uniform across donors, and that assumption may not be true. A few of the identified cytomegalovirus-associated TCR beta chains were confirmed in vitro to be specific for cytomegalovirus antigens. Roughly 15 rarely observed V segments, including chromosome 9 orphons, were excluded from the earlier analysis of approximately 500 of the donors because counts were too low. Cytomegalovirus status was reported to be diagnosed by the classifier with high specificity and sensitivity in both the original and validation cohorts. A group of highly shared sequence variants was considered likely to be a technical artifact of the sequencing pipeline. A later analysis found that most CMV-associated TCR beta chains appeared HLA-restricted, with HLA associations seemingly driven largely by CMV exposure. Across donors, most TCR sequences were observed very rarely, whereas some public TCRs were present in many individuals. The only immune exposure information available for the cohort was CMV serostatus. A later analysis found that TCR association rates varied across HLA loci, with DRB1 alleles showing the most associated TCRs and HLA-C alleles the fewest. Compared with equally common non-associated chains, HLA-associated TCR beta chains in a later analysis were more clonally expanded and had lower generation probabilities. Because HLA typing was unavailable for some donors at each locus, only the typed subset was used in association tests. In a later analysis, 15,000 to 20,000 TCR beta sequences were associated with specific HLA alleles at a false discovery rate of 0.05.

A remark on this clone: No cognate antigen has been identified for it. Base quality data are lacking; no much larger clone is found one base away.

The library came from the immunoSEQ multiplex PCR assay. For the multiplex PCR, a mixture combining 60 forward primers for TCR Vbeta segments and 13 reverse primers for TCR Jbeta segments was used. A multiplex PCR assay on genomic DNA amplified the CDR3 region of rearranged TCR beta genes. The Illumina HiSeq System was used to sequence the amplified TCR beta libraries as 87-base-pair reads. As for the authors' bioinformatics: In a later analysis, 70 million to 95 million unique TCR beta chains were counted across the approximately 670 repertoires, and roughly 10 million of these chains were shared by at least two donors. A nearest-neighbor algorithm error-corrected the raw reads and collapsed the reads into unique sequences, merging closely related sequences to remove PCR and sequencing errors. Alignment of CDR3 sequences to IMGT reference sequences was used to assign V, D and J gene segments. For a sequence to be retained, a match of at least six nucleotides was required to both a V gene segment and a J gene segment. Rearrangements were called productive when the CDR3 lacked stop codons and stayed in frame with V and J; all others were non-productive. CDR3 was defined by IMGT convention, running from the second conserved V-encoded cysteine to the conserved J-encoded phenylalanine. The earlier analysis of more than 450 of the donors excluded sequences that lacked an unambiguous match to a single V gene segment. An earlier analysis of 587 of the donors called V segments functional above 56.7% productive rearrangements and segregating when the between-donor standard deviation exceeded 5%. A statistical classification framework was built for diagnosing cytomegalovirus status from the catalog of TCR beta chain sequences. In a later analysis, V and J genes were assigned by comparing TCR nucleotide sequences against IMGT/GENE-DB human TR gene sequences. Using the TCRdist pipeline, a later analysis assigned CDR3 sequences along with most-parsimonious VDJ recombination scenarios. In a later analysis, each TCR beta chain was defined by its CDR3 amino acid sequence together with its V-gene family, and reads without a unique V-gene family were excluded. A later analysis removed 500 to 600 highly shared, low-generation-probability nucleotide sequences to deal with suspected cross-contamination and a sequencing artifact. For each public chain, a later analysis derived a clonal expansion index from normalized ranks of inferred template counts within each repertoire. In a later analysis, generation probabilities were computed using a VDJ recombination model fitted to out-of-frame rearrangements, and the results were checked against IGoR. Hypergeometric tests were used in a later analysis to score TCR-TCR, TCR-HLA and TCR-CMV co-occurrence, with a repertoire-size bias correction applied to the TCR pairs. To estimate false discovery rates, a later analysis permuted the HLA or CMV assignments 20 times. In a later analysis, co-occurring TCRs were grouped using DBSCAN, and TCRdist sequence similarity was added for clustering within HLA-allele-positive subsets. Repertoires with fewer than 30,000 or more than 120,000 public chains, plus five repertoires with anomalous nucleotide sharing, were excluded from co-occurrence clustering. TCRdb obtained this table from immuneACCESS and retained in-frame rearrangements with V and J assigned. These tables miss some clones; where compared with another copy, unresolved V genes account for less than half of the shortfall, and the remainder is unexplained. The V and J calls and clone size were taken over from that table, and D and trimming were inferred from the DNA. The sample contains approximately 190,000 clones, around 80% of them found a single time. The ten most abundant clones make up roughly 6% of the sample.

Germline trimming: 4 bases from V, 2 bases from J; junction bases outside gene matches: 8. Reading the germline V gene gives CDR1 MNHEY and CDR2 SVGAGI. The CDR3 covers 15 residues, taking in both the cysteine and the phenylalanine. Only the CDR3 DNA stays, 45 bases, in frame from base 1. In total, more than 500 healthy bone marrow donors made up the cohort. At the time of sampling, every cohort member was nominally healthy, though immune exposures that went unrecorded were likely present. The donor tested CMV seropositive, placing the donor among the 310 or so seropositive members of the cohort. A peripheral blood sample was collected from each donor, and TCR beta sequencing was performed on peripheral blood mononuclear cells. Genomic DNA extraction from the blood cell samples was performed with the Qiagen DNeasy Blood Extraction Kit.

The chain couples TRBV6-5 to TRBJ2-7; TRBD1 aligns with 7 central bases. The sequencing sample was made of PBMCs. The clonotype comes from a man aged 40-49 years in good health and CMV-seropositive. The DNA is TGTGCCAGCAGTTTTGGGACAGCGATAACCTACGAGCAGTACTTC. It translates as CASSFGTAITYEQYF.